The source of this TCR beta chain is a study of blood T cell repertoires in COVID-19 (dated by TCRdb to the early 2020s). Looking at the study overall: Collaborator samples came from the United States, Italy and Spain and covered acute and convalescent phases of COVID-19. The material from the prospective study consisted of cDNA or gDNA derived from T cells, B-cell-depleted T cells, or PBMCs. The dataset comprised deeply sampled blood TCRbeta repertoires from subjects exposed to, actively infected with, or recovered from COVID-19. The repertoires were made available in a free public database intended to serve as a resource for research on the immune response to SARS-CoV-2. Samples came from the ongoing ImmuneRACE study (first 160 participants) plus 1,254 subjects from 6 global collaborators. A de-identified subject ID, COVID-19 status, age in years and sex were almost always included in the sample metadata. HLA class I and class II types, where available, came from metadata supplied by the sample provider rather than from assay-based typing. The paper's findings and limits, for the study overall: The quantity of clinical and demographic metadata differed by source and by participant and was supplied without curation.

The CDR3 runs 16 amino acids, cysteine and phenylalanine included. CDR3 DNA is the only sequence kept; it has 48 bases, read in frame from the first base. V trim: 0 bases; J trim: 4 bases; unmatched bases: 7. In the germline V gene, CDR1 corresponds to SGDLS and CDR2 to YYNGEE. TCRbeta CDR3 regions were amplified from genomic DNA using the immunoSEQ Assay, a bias-controlled multiplex PCR. The original methods were these. Within the assay, amplification of reference gene primers was used to estimate how many nucleated cells each sample contained. To quantify the absolute abundance of each unique TCRbeta CDR3 rearrangement, sequence reads were collapsed and filtered. Productive Simpson clonality was computed per sample as the square root of Simpson's diversity index over productive rearrangements. TCRdb provides this immuneACCESS table in a form limited to in-frame rearrangements. Some clones are lacking; in checked studies, under half of them reflect an unresolved V gene, and why the rest are absent is not known. V and J calls and clone size are those listed in that table; D and trimming were worked out from the DNA. This sample holds 200,000 to 250,000 clones; just under 85% were observed only once. Approximately 8% of the sample is taken by the ten largest.

Whole blood was collected in K2EDTA tubes by collaborating institutions according to the institutions' own protocols. For TCRbeta analysis, collaborators shipped samples as frozen whole blood, isolated PBMCs, or DNA extracted from either of those sample types. Comments on this clone: Its antigen is currently not known. The record has no base qualities; no much larger clone is one base away.

The sample consisted of peripheral blood. The receptor was derived from a woman aged 45-60 years with active or convalescent COVID-19. Recombination connected TRBV9 to TRBJ2-1, with 7 middle bases fitting TRBD1. At the DNA level, the sequence is TGTGCCAGCAGCGTAGCTACGAGGGGGCGGTACAATGAGCAGTTCTTC. Its protein reads: CASSVATRGRYNEQFF.